What follows is one T cell receptor beta chain and its context. Which antigen it targets is not known. No clone much larger than this one lies a single base away; base qualities are absent. Ophthalmopathy patients had moderately to severely active disease, with a Clinical Activity Score of 3 or more, a NOSPECS grade of 4 or more, and a disease duration of less than 3 months. Patients with uncontrolled infections, other autoimmune diseases, pregnancy or lactation were excluded. Diagnoses were based on clinical symptoms, serum thyroxine and TRAb, thyroid ultrasound and orbital computed tomography. PBMCs were separated from approximately 9.9 ml of fresh peripheral blood using Ficoll-Paque density gradient centrifugation. Total RNA was extracted using Trizol reagent, and RNA quality was assessed on an Agilent 2100 Bioanalyzer. These data come from a study of T cells in Graves' hyperthyroidism and ophthalmopathy (dated by TCRdb to between 2017 and 2020). For the wider study: Peripheral blood was sampled at the time of initial diagnosis, prior to any treatment. TCR V-J signatures able to tell the groups apart were searched for in a discovery cohort of 90 to 100 patients, of whom 43 had Graves' ophthalmopathy and 57 had stable Graves' hyperthyroidism. Prospective prediction of ophthalmopathy was tested in an independent validation cohort of some 20 hyperthyroidism patients and 17 patients who later progressed to ophthalmopathy. For training and testing, the 80 to 100 patients in the discovery cohort were randomly divided in a 7:3 ratio. Thyroid tissue and blood T-cell repertoires from about 6 Graves' hyperthyroidism patients were also compared in the study. After sampling, hyperthyroidism patients received methimazole starting at 30 mg daily, and ophthalmopathy patients received high-dose intravenous methylprednisolone. TCR Vbeta CDR3 sequencing of 135 peripheral blood samples (approximately 44 ophthalmopathy, about 75 hyperthyroidism and around 17 progressor patients) is reported in the paper. Here is what the overall study found, with its caveats: In cross-validation, a model built on a 13 V-J signature told ophthalmopathy apart from stable hyperthyroidism with about 90% sensitivity and around 81% specificity, and in testing the same model reached 80%/75%. Sample size was not statistically predetermined, and blinding of investigators to group allocation was not performed. In validation, the model predicted progression to ophthalmopathy with approximately 69% sensitivity and roughly 72% specificity, a median of around six months before onset. Most expanded thyroid clonotypes (frequency above 0.001) were also detected in blood, a finding suggesting that blood repertoires may reflect thyroid immune responses.

Amplification of TCR beta CDR3 regions was carried out from RNA transcripts. For the first round of RT-PCR on the TCR CDR3, the HTBI primer set was used together with the Qiagen OneStep RT-PCR kit. Libraries were constructed in a second round of multiplex PCR, after which size selection and purification were carried out. Sequencing of the libraries was done on an Illumina HiSeq2000 using paired-end 100 bp reads. The paper's data handling went like this. SOAPnuke was used to process the raw data, removing reads that contained adapters or uncalled bases, had a mean Phred below 15, or lacked an exact match to the constant primer or identifier. COPE v1.2.5 was used to merge high-quality paired reads, and clonotypes were defined as unique nucleotide sequences. MiTCR v1.1 was used to align clonotypes to the IMGT TRBV, TRBD and TRBJ reference segments. The analysis included only V-J combinations with a frequency above 0.0001, which together covered approximately 99% of the repertoires. A TCS score was defined as the ratio of F50 (clonal expansion) to E x V (chaos), with BLOSUM62-based TCRdist applied between CDR3 peptides within each V-J. Welch's t-statistics and random forest reduced 514 V-J features to about 13, which were used in a naive Bayes classifier (R e1071). TCRdb trimmed the raw reads at Q25, called clones with MiXCR and kept productive beta chains. Each CDR3 protein gets just one entry, which takes the most common genes and DNA from the rows behind it. The V and J calls reflect TCRdb's pipeline rather than the authors' work. Present in this sample are a few hundred thousand distinct CDR3 sequences, about 15% of which were seen just once. Clones ranked in the top ten supply around 28% of the sample.

The TCR sequence derives from a woman aged 25-40 years with Graves' ophthalmopathy. The sequenced sample was blood.

The DNA sequence is as follows: TGTGCCACCAGCAGAGCGGGCAGCTACACCGGGGAGCTGTTTTTT. Protein translation: CATSRAGSYTGELFF. In this chain, TRBV15 is recombined with TRBJ2-2, with the D segment identity uncertain. CDR1 and CDR2 were assigned from the germline V gene (reference sequence) as LNHNV and YYDKDF. V is pared back by 1 base and J by 3 bases, with 9 bases lying between the germline termini. The CDR3 numbers 15 residues from cysteine through phenylalanine. This entry keeps only the CDR3 DNA: 45 bases, framed from base 1.